This passage covers 16 T cell receptor beta chains from one sample sequenced in a study of T-cell memory formation after mild COVID-19. From the 5' RACE reads, TCRdb called clonotypes with MiXCR, one entry per CDR3 protein. The table lists 260,000 or so distinct CDR3 sequences, 16% of them singletons. Specimen: PBMCs or a T cell subset sorted from them (not recorded which). The receptors originated from a man younger than 35 who had mild COVID-19 (a few samples of this study predate the infection). Cell type and time point are not known.

This clonotype was detected only a few times. This chain joins TRBV9 and TRBJ1-2; TRBD1 matches at 9 bases. This CDR3 comprises 13 residues. Trimming at V came to 3 bases and at J to 5 bases, leaving 2 bases not matched to a gene. CDR1 is SGDLS and CDR2 is YYNGEE in the germline V gene. The CDR3 DNA sequence: TGTGCCAGCAGCGGGACAGGGGTGTATGGCTACACCTTC. Its translation: CASSGTGVYGYTF. Full variable domain (outside the CDR3, taken from reference TRBV9 and TRBJ1-2): DSGVTQTPKHLITATGQRVTLRCSPRSGDLSVYWYQQSLDQGLQFLIQYYNGEERAKGNILERFSAQQFPDLHSELNLSSLELGDSALYFCASSGTGVYGYTFGSGTRLTVV.

This clonotype was seen a few times. V is TRBV28 and J is TRBJ2-7; TRBD1 matches 9 bases. CDR3 size: 14 residues. With 7 bases clipped from V and 2 bases from J, the junction kept 6 bases outside the gene matches. CDR1 is MDHEN, CDR2 SYDVKM, per germline. CDR3 DNA: TGTGCCAGCATCCCCGGGACAGGGCCCTACGAGCAGTACGTC. Translated: CASIPGTGPYEQYV.

This clonotype was picked up many times. This chain connects TRBV5-1 to TRBJ1-1, with D possibly matching TRBD1 (6 bases). The CDR3 is made up of 14 amino acids. With 3 bases removed from V and 3 bases from J, the gap between germline ends came to 12 bases. Germline V lookup: CDR1 SGHRS, CDR2 YFSETQ. The CDR3 reads CASSSTGIDTEAFF. DNA of the CDR3: TGCGCCAGCAGCTCTACAGGGATTGACACTGAAGCTTTCTTT.

This clonotype appeared a few times. The chain links TRBV12-3 or TRBV12-4 to TRBJ2-2; D is undetermined. V lost 5 bases and J lost 3, with 7 bases in between. The CDR3 extends over 13 amino acids. In DNA form, the CDR3 reads TGTGCCAGCAGTCTGACGCACACCGGGGAGCTGTTTTTT. Its protein product is CASSLTHTGELFF.

The V call is TRBV5-1, the J call TRBJ1-4; tentatively, D is TRBD1 (5 bases). CDR3 size: 14 residues. In germline, CDR1 is SGHRS, CDR2 YFSETQ. The ends were cut back, 5 bases at V and 2 bases at J, with 10 bases in the middle. This CDR3 reads CASSRGTTNEKLFF. The CDR3 nucleotides read TGCGCCAGCAGTCGGGGGACTACTAATGAAAAACTGTTTTTT.

At least ten counts were recorded for this clonotype. This chain uses TRBV10-3 with TRBJ2-5; the D is unclear. Trimming took off 0 bases at V and 5 bases at J, with 4 bases between the two ends. The germline V gene encodes CDR1 ENHRY and CDR2 SYGVKD. CDR3 size: 12 residues. The CDR3, as DNA: TGTGCCATCAGTGAGTCGGGGGAGACCCAGTACTTC. Translated, it gives CAISESGETQYF.

The chain uses TRBV4-1 and TRBJ2-2; TRBD2 matches 7 bases. Germline CDR1 is MGHRA and CDR2 is YSYEKL. The ends lost 1 base at V and 7 bases at J; junction bases unmatched: 0. The CDR3 covers 13 residues. CDR3 protein: CASSQGEGGELFF. The DNA for the CDR3 is TGCGCCAGCAGCCAAGGGGAGGGCGGGGAGCTGTTTTTT.

This clonotype was observed many times. The J gene is TRBJ2-1, the V gene TRBV3-1; no definite D call. Per the germline V gene, CDR1 is LGHDT and CDR2 is YNNKEL (reference sequence). The length of the CDR3 is 14 residues. V shed 3 bases and J shed 0 bases, with 6 bases lying between them. The CDR3 nucleotides are TGTGCCAGCAGCCACGCGAGCTCCTACAATGAGCAGTTCTTC. This encodes CASSHASSYNEQFF.

The gene calls are TRBV29-1 and TRBJ1-2, with D tentatively TRBD1 (5 bases). Germline CDR1 is SQVTM and CDR2 is ANQGSEA. CDR3 length: 13 residues. The V end lost 7 bases, the J end lost 0 bases, and 12 bases lay between the germline ends. The CDR3 is CSGLGPSNYGYTF. In nucleotides, the CDR3 is TGCAGCGGGTTGGGGCCTTCTAACTATGGCTACACCTTC.

The genes are TRBV5-1 and TRBJ1-5; a weak D match, TRBD1 (5 bases). The CDR3 covers 15 residues. Germline-derived CDR1 and CDR2 are SGHRS and YFSETQ. With 1 base removed from V and 3 bases from J, the gap between germline ends came to 11 bases. The CDR3 coding sequence is TGCGCCAGCAGCTTGTGGGACCCTTTCAATCAGCCCCAGCATTTT. It encodes CASSLWDPFNQPQHF.

This CDR3 reads CASTKRGSNQPQHF. CDR3 bases: TGTGCCAGCACCAAGAGGGGCAGCAATCAGCCCCAGCATTTT. This chain uses TRBV7-2 with TRBJ1-5, with D tentatively TRBD1 (5 bases). Deletions cut 7 bases from V and 1 base from J, with 11 bases between. The germline V gene encodes CDR1 SGHTA and CDR2 FQGNSA. The length of the CDR3 is 14 residues.

This clonotype was found many times. The rearrangement links TRBV4-3 to TRBJ2-7, with D perhaps TRBD2 (5 bases). CDR3 size: 15 residues. The germline CDR1 and CDR2 sequences are LGHNA and YSLEER. Trimming removed 4 bases at V and 8 bases at J, with 21 bases between. CDR3 sequence (DNA): TGCGCCAGCAGCCTCGTCGGACTCTCCCGGGGAAAGCAGTACTTC. It specifies CASSLVGLSRGKQYF.

V is TRBV20-1 and J is TRBJ1-5; unclear D gene. CDR1 and CDR2 (germline): DFQATT, SNEGSKA (reference sequence). The CDR3 contains 12 residues. With 0 bases removed from V and 6 bases from J, the gap between germline ends came to 6 bases. The CDR3 DNA reads as TGCAGTGCTAGAGATCGGGGTCAGCCCCAGCATTTT. Its translation: CSARDRGQPQHF.

This clonotype showed up just a few times. The chain links TRBV7-2 to TRBJ1-6; D ambiguous. The length of the CDR3 is 17 residues. CDR1 and CDR2 (germline): SGHTA, FQGNSA. V shed 5 bases and J shed 6 bases, with 20 bases lying between them. The CDR3 reads CASSHFERPIINSPLHF. Written as DNA, the CDR3 is TGTGCCAGCAGCCACTTCGAAAGGCCGATCATTAATTCACCCCTCCACTTT.

Concerning this clonotype: A much larger clone differs from this one at a single base, so this may be a read error. CDR3 region: CTSSPDSSGANVLTF. Here the CDR3 DNA reads TGTACCAGCAGTCCTGACAGCTCCGGGGCCAACGTCCTGACTTTC. The rearrangement links TRBV6-1 to TRBJ2-6; possibly TRBD1 for D (5 bases). CDR3 length: 15 amino acids. Germline values: CDR1 MNHNS, CDR2 SASEGT.

The chain joins TRBV6-2 or TRBV6-3 to TRBJ2-7; 9 positions agree with TRBD1. Germline V CDR1 and CDR2: MNHEY, SVGEGT. The CDR3 consists of 13 residues. V lost 11 bases to trimming and J lost 5 bases; unmatched junction nucleotides: 10. The CDR3 here is CAGLTGGVHEQYV. The DNA for the CDR3 is TGTGCCGGCCTGACAGGGGGGGTCCACGAGCAGTACGTC.